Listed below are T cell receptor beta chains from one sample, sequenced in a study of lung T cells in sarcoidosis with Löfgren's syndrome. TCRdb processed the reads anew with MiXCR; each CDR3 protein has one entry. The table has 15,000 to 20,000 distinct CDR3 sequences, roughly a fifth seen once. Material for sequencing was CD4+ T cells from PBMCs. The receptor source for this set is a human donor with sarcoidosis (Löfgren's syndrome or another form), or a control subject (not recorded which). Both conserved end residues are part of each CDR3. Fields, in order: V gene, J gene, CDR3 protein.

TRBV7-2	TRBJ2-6	CASKLGGSGANVLTF
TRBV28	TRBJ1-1	CASMDSWTSGTEAFF
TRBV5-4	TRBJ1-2	CASSLATGQDGYTF
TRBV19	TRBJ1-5	CASSITPELGSAQHF
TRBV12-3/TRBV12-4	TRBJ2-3	CASSFNRADTQYF
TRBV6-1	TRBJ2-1	CASSRYNEQFF
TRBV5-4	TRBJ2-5	CASSFGLQETQYF
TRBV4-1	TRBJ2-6	CASSQDLRGDGANVLTF
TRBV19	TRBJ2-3	CASSRRTSTDTQYF
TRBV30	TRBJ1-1	CSWFGGGDTEAFF
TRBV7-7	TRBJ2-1	CASSLTSRSSYNEQFF
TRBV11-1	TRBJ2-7	CASSFGTGVSYEQYF
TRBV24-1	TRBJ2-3	CATSDPRDGPTDTQYF
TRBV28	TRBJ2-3	CASSRLAGGPDTQYF